These 27 T cell receptor beta chains were all obtained from the same sample, sequenced in a study of Ad26.COV2.S vaccination and SARS-CoV-2 variants. Indicated treatment: roughly 19 received Ad26.COV2.S at low or high dose, single or two shots; about five received placebo; per-sample allocation not given. Sample collection was performed on day 63 after the first vaccine or placebo injection. Assay: immunoSEQ multiplex PCR; the TCRdb copy retains only in-frame clones and omits some. The sample holds 350,000 to 450,000 clones, roughly 91% seen once. The sequenced sample was peripheral blood, obtained in a trial of Ad26.COV2.S vaccine versus placebo. These receptors were obtained from a person aged 18-65 years who received the Ad26.COV2.S COVID-19 vaccine or a placebo.

The CDR3 here is CATSDPNWSEQFF. The CDR3 coding sequence is TGTGCCACCAGTGACCCGAATTGGAGTGAGCAGTTCTTC. The chain is built from TRBV24-1 and TRBJ2-1; no clear D gene. CDR3 length: 13 amino acids. Trimming took 4 bases from V and 9 from J, leaving 12 bases between them. Germline V gene lookup returns CDR1 KGHDR and CDR2 SFDVKD.

This clone has at least ten counts. The V gene is TRBV7-2, the J gene TRBJ1-1; no clear D gene. The CDR3 is 13 residues long. CDR1 is SGHTA, CDR2 FQGNSA, per germline. Trimming shortened V by 1 base and J by 10 bases, and 13 bases separated the two germline ends. Here the CDR3 DNA reads TGTGCCAGCAGCTTAGGAAACAGAGGACTAGCTTTCTTT. It translates to CASSLGNRGLAFF.

CDR3: CASSGEITDTQYF. CDR3 nucleotide sequence: TGTGCCAGCAGTGGGGAAATCACAGATACGCAGTATTTT. The chain has TRBV2 and TRBJ2-3; D not resolved. This CDR3 is built from 13 residues. The germline CDR1 and CDR2 sequences are SNHLY and FYNNEI. V lost 4 bases and J 2 bases, leaving 7 bases between the germline ends.

This clone has a handful of counts. The chain uses TRBV6-2 or TRBV6-3 and TRBJ1-5; weak D call: TRBD1 (6 bases). The length of the CDR3 is 15 residues. Germline V CDR1 and CDR2: MNHEY, SVGEGT. The V end was cut by 4 bases, the J end by 5 bases, with 15 bases between. In DNA form, the CDR3 reads TGTGCCAGCAGTTGGGTCAGGGGAATGGATCAGCCCCAGCATTTT. Its translation: CASSWVRGMDQPQHF.

The gene calls are TRBV3-1 (or the pseudogene TRBV3-2) and TRBJ2-3; tentative D call: TRBD2 (7 bases). Germline assignment: CDR1 LGHDT and CDR2 YNNKEL (reference sequence). The CDR3 runs 15 residues. V lost 5 bases, J lost 3 bases, and 15 bases lay in between. CDR3 residues: CASSAPGGPTDTQYF. The CDR3 DNA reads as TGTGCCAGCAGCGCTCCCGGGGGGCCGACAGATACGCAGTATTTT.

The count of this clone is one. This chain joins TRBV7-9 and TRBJ2-2, with 10 bases aligning to TRBD2. V lost 4 bases to trimming and J lost 2 bases; unmatched junction nucleotides: 7. Germline lookup yields CDR1 SEHNR and CDR2 FQNEAQ (reference sequence). The CDR3 length is 17 residues. In DNA, the CDR3 is TGTGCCAGCAGCTCGCCCAGCGGGGGGGCTAACACCGGGGAGCTGTTTTTT. Protein: CASSSPSGGANTGELFF.

The genes are TRBV6-6 and TRBJ2-7; D perhaps matches TRBD1 (7 bases). Trimming removed 3 bases from V and 6 bases from J, with 12 bases in between. The CDR3 consists of 13 residues. Per the germline V gene, CDR1 is MNHNY and CDR2 is SVGAGI (reference sequence). This CDR3 is CASSYGQGGEQYF. Written as DNA, the CDR3 is TGTGCCAGCAGTTATGGGCAGGGGGGCGAGCAGTACTTC.

The chain links TRBV6-5 to TRBJ1-3; D ambiguous. Germline CDR1 is MNHEY and CDR2 is SVGAGI. Trimming left V 6 bases short and J 0 bases short, with 3 bases between. The CDR3 has 12 amino acids. The CDR3 loop reads CASRDSGNTIYF. DNA of the CDR3: TGTGCCAGCAGGGACTCTGGAAACACCATATATTTT.

CDR3 nucleotide sequence: TGTGCCTGGAGTGCCGGGGGCTACGAGCAGTACTTC. It is translated as CAWSAGGYEQYF. The rearrangement joins TRBV30 to TRBJ2-7; D may be TRBD2 (6 bases). This CDR3 comprises 12 residues. Trimming pared 1 base from V and 3 bases from J, leaving 7 bases between. Germline values: CDR1 GTSNPN, CDR2 SVGIG (reference sequence).

This clone occurred once. The chain carries TRBV25-1 and TRBJ1-1; D remains ambiguous. Per germline, CDR1 MGHDK and CDR2 SYGVNS. V was cut by 5 bases and J by 0 bases, with 4 bases left in between. This CDR3 comprises 12 residues. CDR3 DNA: TGTGCCAGCAGTAAATTGAACACTGAAGCTTTCTTT. Its protein is CASSKLNTEAFF.

CDR3 bases: TGTGCCAGCAGCGCCGGGACTAGCGGGGGTGAGCAGTTCTTC. This sequence encodes CASSAGTSGGEQFF. The chain employs TRBV7-3 and TRBJ2-1; 14 bases map to TRBD2. With 5 bases clipped from V and 9 bases from J, the junction kept 3 bases outside the gene matches. Germline CDR1 SGHTA, CDR2 FQGTGA. This CDR3 contains 14 residues.

The rearrangement links TRBV7-2 to TRBJ2-3, with a tentative D call TRBD2 (6 bases). CDR3 size: 16 residues. Germline V gene lookup returns CDR1 SGHTA and CDR2 FQGNSA. Between the trimmed V and J ends, which lost 1 base and 3 bases, there was a span of 14 bases. For the CDR3, the DNA is TGTGCCAGCAGCTTAGGGGGAGCGGGCGTAACAGATACGCAGTATTTT. Its protein is CASSLGGAGVTDTQYF. Drawing the rest from reference TRBV7-2 and TRBJ2-3, the complete variable domain is GAGVSQSPSNKVTEKGKDVELRCDPISGHTALYWYRQSLGQGLEFLIYFQGNSAPDKSGLPSDRFSAERTGGSVSTLTIQRTQQEDSAVYLCASSLGGAGVTDTQYFGPGTRLTVL.

This clone occurred once. The same CDR3 can be traced to other DNA sequences in this sample. The J gene is TRBJ1-1, the V gene TRBV5-1, with D possibly TRBD1 on 5 matching bases. Germline CDR1 reads SGHRS; CDR2 reads YFSETQ. The CDR3 length is 14 residues. Trimming removed 0 bases from V and 1 base from J, with 7 bases in between. CDR3 region: CASSLGGGNTEAFF. In DNA, the CDR3 is TGCGCCAGCAGCTTGGGCGGGGGGAACACTGAAGCTTTCTTT. Full variable domain (missing parts from reference TRBV5-1 and TRBJ1-1): KAGVTQTPRYLIKTRGQQVTLSCSPISGHRSVSWYQQTPGQGLQFLFEYFSETQRNKGNFPGRFSGRQFSNSRSEMNVSTLELGDSALYLCASSLGGGNTEAFFGQGTRLTVV.

The chain recombines TRBV6-6 with TRBJ1-2; D unresolved. Germline V lookup: CDR1 MNHNY, CDR2 SVGAGI (reference sequence). V was pared by 7 bases and J by 4 bases, with 7 bases between. The CDR3 is 11 residues long. The CDR3 nucleotides are TGTGCCAGCACGGAGCTCTATGGCTACACCTTC. Encoded protein: CASTELYGYTF.

The chain has TRBV27 and TRBJ2-3; weak D call: TRBD2 (6 bases). From germline, CDR1 is MNHEY and CDR2 SMNVEV (reference sequence). V lost 2 bases, J lost 1 base, and 13 bases lay in between. This CDR3 contains 16 residues. The CDR3 protein is CASSLRPPGGTDTQYF. For the CDR3, the DNA is TGTGCCAGCAGTTTAAGACCACCGGGGGGCACAGATACGCAGTATTTT.

This clone was found once. The chain has TRBV5-1 and TRBJ2-1; tentatively, D is TRBD1 (6 bases). Trimming took 6 bases from V and 5 from J, leaving 18 bases between them. This CDR3 is 15 amino acids long. Germline CDR1 SGHRS, CDR2 YFSETQ. CDR3 sequence: CASNPGAPYNNEQFF. CDR3 DNA: TGCGCCAGCAACCCAGGGGCCCCGTATAACAATGAGCAGTTCTTC.

The chain links TRBV28 to TRBJ2-3; no clear D gene. In germline, CDR1 is MDHEN, CDR2 SYDVKM. CDR3 length equals 13 residues. V was shortened by 5 bases and J by 2 bases, with 8 bases between the two germline ends. The CDR3 here is CASSQANTDTQYF. The CDR3 region has the DNA TGTGCCAGCAGTCAAGCCAACACAGATACGCAGTATTTT.

The V and J genes are TRBV19 and TRBJ2-3; D remains unclear. Germline V gene sequence: CDR1 LNHDA, CDR2 SQIVND (reference sequence). Between the trimmed V and J ends, which lost 7 bases and 6 bases, there was a span of 17 bases. There are 14 residues in the CDR3. This chain's CDR3 is CASNPGGRADTQYF. DNA of the CDR3: TGTGCCAGTAACCCAGGCGGCCGTGCGGATACGCAGTATTTT.

The J gene is TRBJ2-3, the V gene TRBV12-5; perhaps D is TRBD1 or TRBD2 (5 bases each). The germline V gene encodes CDR1 LGHNT and CDR2 FRNRAP. V was shortened by 6 bases and J by 5 bases, with 15 bases between the two germline ends. This CDR3 comprises 14 residues. CDR3: CASGPQRGRDTQYF. In nucleotides, the CDR3 is TGTGCTAGTGGCCCTCAGAGGGGTCGAGATACGCAGTATTTT. The complete variable domain, with remaining parts taken from reference TRBV12-5 and TRBJ2-3, reads DARVTQTPRHKVTEMGQEVTMRCQPILGHNTVFWYRQTMMQGLELLAYFRNRAPLDDSGMPKDRFSAEMPDATLATLKIQPSEPRDSAVYFCASGPQRGRDTQYFGPGTRLTVL.

The chain recombines TRBV27 with TRBJ1-2; D is perhaps TRBD1 (6 bases). CDR1 and CDR2 from the germline V gene are MNHEY and SMNVEV (reference sequence). This CDR3 has 15 amino acids. V was shortened by 4 bases and J by 8 bases, with 20 bases between the two germline ends. The CDR3 DNA reads TGTGCCAGCAGTTCATCGGACAGCCTCCCGGTCGGCTACACCTTC. Translated, it gives CASSSSDSLPVGYTF.

The rearrangement joins TRBV7-6 to TRBJ2-2, with D hard to call. V was pared by 0 bases and J by 0 bases, with 11 bases between. The CDR3 has 17 amino acids. In germline, CDR1 is SGHVS, CDR2 FNYEAQ. The CDR3 spells CASSLAVALSNTGELFF. In nucleotides, the CDR3 is TGTGCCAGCAGCTTAGCGGTAGCCCTATCGAACACCGGGGAGCTGTTTTTT.

V and J are TRBV18 and TRBJ2-5; a weak D match, TRBD1 (6 bases). V was trimmed by 3 bases and J by 5 bases, leaving 16 bases between them. The CDR3 length is 15 residues. CDR1 KGHSH and CDR2 LQKENI come from the germline V gene. CDR3 protein: CASSPRGGFAETQYF. CDR3 sequence (DNA): TGTGCCAGCTCACCCAGAGGGGGTTTTGCGGAGACCCAGTACTTC.

V and J are TRBV4-3 and TRBJ2-1; 7 bases align to TRBD1. Trimming removed 0 bases from V and 4 bases from J; junction bases left unmatched: 3. CDR3 size: 15 residues. The germline V gene encodes CDR1 LGHNA and CDR2 YSLEER. The CDR3 spells CASSQDSTGYNEQFF. As DNA, the CDR3 is TGCGCCAGCAGCCAAGACTCGACAGGGTACAATGAGCAGTTCTTC.

The chain couples TRBV30 to TRBJ1-2; a possible D gene is TRBD1 (5 bases). V lost 3 bases and J lost 5, with 16 bases in between. CDR1 and CDR2 from the germline V gene are GTSNPN and SVGIG (reference sequence). The CDR3 consists of 14 residues. CDR3 region: CAWSPGVQWYGYTF. As DNA, the CDR3 is TGTGCCTGGAGCCCGGGGGTCCAGTGGTATGGCTACACCTTC.

This clone was found many times. V is TRBV20-1 and J is TRBJ2-7, with a possible D match to TRBD2 (5 bases). The CDR3 spans 18 residues. Trimming removed 3 bases at V and 3 bases at J, with 27 bases between. Germline-derived CDR1 and CDR2 are DFQATT and SNEGSKA (reference sequence). The CDR3 here is CSASSYGVPASVFYEQYF. The CDR3 region has the DNA TGCAGTGCTAGTTCCTACGGGGTTCCGGCGTCGGTATTCTACGAGCAGTACTTC.

The chain joins TRBV5-1 to TRBJ1-1, with D unresolved. Trimming shortened V by 4 bases and J by 1 base, and 11 bases separated the two germline ends. Germline lookup yields CDR1 SGHRS and CDR2 YFSETQ. The CDR3 is 14 residues long. Written as DNA, the CDR3 is TGCGCCAGCAGCCTGGTCCGGGAGAACACTGAAGCTTTCTTT. Its translation is CASSLVRENTEAFF. Based on the CDR3 plus reference TRBV5-1 and TRBJ1-1, the full variable domain is KAGVTQTPRYLIKTRGQQVTLSCSPISGHRSVSWYQQTPGQGLQFLFEYFSETQRNKGNFPGRFSGRQFSNSRSEMNVSTLELGDSALYLCASSLVRENTEAFFGQGTRLTVV.

The genes are TRBV10-3 and TRBJ1-1; D remains ambiguous. The CDR3 runs 11 residues. The V end lost 2 bases, the J end lost 8 bases, and 6 bases lay between the germline ends. Germline V CDR1 and CDR2: ENHRY, SYGVKD. This CDR3 is CAISEGQEAFF. For the CDR3, the DNA is TGTGCCATCAGTGAGGGGCAAGAAGCTTTCTTT.